This T cell receptor (beta chain) came from a study of blood T cell repertoires in COVID-19. Across the study: Acute and convalescent COVID-19 specimens originated in the United States, Italy and Spain. In each case, the material was cDNA or gDNA derived from T cells, B-cell-depleted T cells, or PBMCs.

Per the study methods: Estimates of nucleated cell counts were drawn from the amplification of reference gene primers. Profiling relied on immunoSEQ multiplex PCR, and the TCRdb table lists in-frame clones only, not all of them. V, J and clone size reflect that table, while D and trimming were determined from the DNA. Of some 390,000 clones in the sample, 80% to 90% were seen once. Seattle patients were enrolled while actively infected and followed longitudinally. Per germline, CDR1 SGHRS and CDR2 YFSETQ. The V end lost 3 bases, the J end lost 3 bases, and 13 bases lay between the germline ends. The CDR3 is 14 amino acids.

This chain links TRBV5-1 with TRBJ2-7; D is perhaps TRBD1 (6 bases). The sequence was obtained from an older woman with COVID-19, enrolled during active disease. Sequencing was done on a sample of peripheral blood. CDR3 protein: CASSYRDFYYEQYF. The CDR3 nucleotides read TGCGCCAGCAGCTACAGGGATTTCTACTACGAGCAGTACTTC.